Following are 4 T cell receptor beta chains from one sample sequenced in a study of CD8+CD57+ T cells in acquired aplastic anemia. Genomic DNA, serving as template, underwent TCR beta VDJ and CDR3 profiling. TCRdb analysed the reads with MiXCR anew, one entry per CDR3 protein. The sample lists about 220,000 distinct CDR3 sequences, around half occurring once. The authors sequenced patients whose flow cytometry had shown CD8+CD57+ cell expansion. Material for sequencing was sorted CD4+, CD8+, or CD8+CD57+ T cells (not recorded which) from PBMCs. Receptor source: a human donor with aplastic anemia.

The chain is built from TRBV28 and TRBJ1-2; D call uncertain. There are 13 residues in the CDR3. Germline loops: CDR1 MDHEN, CDR2 SYDVKM. The ends were cut back, 1 base at V and 12 bases at J, with 15 bases in the middle. CDR3 nucleotides: TGTGCCAGCAGTTTATTGGGATACGGGGAGCACACCTTC. As protein: CASSLLGYGEHTF.

The chain links TRBV29-1 to TRBJ2-3, with D possibly TRBD2 on 8 matching bases. V was clipped by 7 bases and J by 1 base, with 15 bases between them. The germline V gene encodes CDR1 SQVTM and CDR2 ANQGSEA. This CDR3 comprises 14 residues. The CDR3 spells CSAKRGTGTDTQYF. The CDR3 nucleotides are TGCAGCGCCAAGCGGGGGACAGGCACAGATACGCAGTATTTT.

V is TRBV6-5 and J is TRBJ1-2; a possible D gene is TRBD1 (6 bases). The CDR3 extends over 15 amino acids. The V end lost 2 bases, the J end lost 4 bases, and 14 bases lay between the germline ends. Germline-derived CDR1 and CDR2 are MNHEY and SVGAGI. CDR3 coding DNA: TGTGCCAGCAGTTACGCCCTGGCAGGGGTCTATGGCTACACCTTC. Its protein product is CASSYALAGVYGYTF.

V gene TRBV15 combines with J gene TRBJ2-2; the D call may be TRBD1 or TRBD2 (5 bases each). From germline, CDR1 is LNHNV and CDR2 YYDKDF (reference sequence). This CDR3 region has 24 residues. Trimming stripped 0 bases from V and 4 bases from J, with 36 bases between. The CDR3 sequence: CATSRDLEGSGRVSGRVVTGELFF. In DNA form, the CDR3 reads TGTGCCACCAGCAGAGATCTAGAGGGATCCGGGCGCGTCTCCGGCAGGGTGGTCACCGGGGAGCTGTTTTTT.